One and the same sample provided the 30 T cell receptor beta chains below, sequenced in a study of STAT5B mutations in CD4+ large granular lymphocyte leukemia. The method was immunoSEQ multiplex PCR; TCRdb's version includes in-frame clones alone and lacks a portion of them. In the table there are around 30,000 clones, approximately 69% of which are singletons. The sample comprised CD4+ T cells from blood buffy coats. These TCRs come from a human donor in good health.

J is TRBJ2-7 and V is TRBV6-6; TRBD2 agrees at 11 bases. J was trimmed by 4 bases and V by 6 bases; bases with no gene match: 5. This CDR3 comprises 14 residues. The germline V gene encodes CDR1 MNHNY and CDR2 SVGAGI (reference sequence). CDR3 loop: CASRPGLAEYEQYF. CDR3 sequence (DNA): TGTGCCAGCAGGCCGGGACTAGCGGAATACGAGCAGTACTTC.

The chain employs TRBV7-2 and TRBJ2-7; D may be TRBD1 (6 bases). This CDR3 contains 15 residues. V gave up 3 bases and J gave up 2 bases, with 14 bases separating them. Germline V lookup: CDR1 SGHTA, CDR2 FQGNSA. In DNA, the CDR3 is TGTGCCAGCAGCTTTGAACAGGGCCCCACCTACGAGCAGTACTTC. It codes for CASSFEQGPTYEQYF.

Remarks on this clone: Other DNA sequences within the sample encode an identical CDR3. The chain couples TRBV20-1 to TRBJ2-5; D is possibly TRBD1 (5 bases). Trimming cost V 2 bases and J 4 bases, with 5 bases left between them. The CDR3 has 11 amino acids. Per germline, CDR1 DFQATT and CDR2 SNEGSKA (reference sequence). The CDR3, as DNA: TGCAGTGCTAGACAGGGAGAGACCCAGTACTTC. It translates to CSARQGETQYF.

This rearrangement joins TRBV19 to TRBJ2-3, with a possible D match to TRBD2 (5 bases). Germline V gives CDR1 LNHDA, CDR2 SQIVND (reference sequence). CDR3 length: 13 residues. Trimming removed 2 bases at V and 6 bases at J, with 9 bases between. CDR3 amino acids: CASSIFGEDTQYF. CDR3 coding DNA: TGTGCCAGTAGTATATTCGGGGAGGATACGCAGTATTTT.

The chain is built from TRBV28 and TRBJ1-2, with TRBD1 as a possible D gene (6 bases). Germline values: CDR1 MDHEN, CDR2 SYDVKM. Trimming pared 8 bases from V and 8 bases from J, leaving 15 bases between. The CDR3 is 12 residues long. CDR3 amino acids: CASGLGGWGYTF. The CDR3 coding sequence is TGTGCCAGCGGGCTGGGGGGCTGGGGCTACACCTTC.

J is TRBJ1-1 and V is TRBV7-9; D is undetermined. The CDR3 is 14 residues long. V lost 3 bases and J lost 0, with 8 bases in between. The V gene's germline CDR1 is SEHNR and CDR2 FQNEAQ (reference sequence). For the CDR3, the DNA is TGTGCCAGCAGCTTCGATGGAATGAACACTGAAGCTTTCTTT. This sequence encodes CASSFDGMNTEAFF.

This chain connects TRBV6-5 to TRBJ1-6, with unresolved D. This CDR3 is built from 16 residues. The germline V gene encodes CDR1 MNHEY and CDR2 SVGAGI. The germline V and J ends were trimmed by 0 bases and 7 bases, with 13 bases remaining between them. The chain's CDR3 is CASSYSVGSLNSPLHF. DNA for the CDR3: TGTGCCAGCAGTTACTCAGTAGGGTCCCTAAATTCACCCCTCCACTTT.

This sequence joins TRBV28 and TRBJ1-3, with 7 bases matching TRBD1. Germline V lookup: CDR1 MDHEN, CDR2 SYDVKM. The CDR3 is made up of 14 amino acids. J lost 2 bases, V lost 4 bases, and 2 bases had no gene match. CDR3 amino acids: CASSWGQPGNTIYF. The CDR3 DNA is TGTGCCAGCAGTTGGGGACAGCCTGGAAACACCATATATTTT.

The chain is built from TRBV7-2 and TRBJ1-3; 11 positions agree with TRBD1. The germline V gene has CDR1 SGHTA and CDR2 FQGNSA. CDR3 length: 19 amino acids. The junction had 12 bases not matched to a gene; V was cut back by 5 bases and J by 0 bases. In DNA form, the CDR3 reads TGTGCCAGCAGCCTCCGGGGGACAGGGGGTGGGGGCTCTGGAAACACCATATATTTT. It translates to CASSLRGTGGGGSGNTIYF.

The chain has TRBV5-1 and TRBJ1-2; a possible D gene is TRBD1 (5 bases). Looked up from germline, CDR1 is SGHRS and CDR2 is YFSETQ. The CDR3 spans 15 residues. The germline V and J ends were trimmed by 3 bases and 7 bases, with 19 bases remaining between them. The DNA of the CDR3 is TGCGCCAGCAGCTCATCCGGGACTAGCTCTGGTGGCTACACCTTC. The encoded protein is CASSSSGTSSGGYTF.

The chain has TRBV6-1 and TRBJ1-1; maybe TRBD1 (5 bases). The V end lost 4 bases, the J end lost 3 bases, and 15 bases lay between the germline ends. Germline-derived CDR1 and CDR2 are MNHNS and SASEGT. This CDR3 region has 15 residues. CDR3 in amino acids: CASSVLAGWYTEAFF. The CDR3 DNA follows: TGTGCCAGCAGTGTATTAGCAGGGTGGTACACTGAAGCTTTCTTT.

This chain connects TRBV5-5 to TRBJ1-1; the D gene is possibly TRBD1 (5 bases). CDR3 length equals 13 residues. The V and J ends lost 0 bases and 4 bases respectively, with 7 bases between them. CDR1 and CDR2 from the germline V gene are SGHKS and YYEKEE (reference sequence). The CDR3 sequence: CASSLVQGTEAFF. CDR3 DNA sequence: TGTGCCAGCAGCTTGGTTCAGGGCACTGAAGCTTTCTTT.

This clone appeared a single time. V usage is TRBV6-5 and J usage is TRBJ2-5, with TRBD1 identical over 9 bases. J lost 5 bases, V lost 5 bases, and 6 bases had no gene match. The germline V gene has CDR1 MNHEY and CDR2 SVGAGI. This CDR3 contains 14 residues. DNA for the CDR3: TGTGCCAGCAGTCCTCGGACAGGGGTGGAGACCCAGTACTTC. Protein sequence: CASSPRTGVETQYF.

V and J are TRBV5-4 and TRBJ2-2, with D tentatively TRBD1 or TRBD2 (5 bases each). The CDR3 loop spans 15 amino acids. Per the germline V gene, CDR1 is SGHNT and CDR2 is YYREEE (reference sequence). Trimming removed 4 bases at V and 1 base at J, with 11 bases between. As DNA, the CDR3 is TGTGCCAGCAGCCTGTTGGGGGTGAACACCGGGGAGCTGTTTTTT. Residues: CASSLLGVNTGELFF.

CDR3 region: CAWAIGLAGNTIYF. The CDR3 bases are TGTGCCTGGGCGATAGGTCTAGCTGGAAACACCATATATTTT. This chain links TRBV30 with TRBJ1-3; D is ambiguous. The CDR3 extends over 14 amino acids. Germline V lookup: CDR1 GTSNPN, CDR2 SVGIG (reference sequence). V dropped 5 bases and J dropped 2 bases, with 13 bases sitting between them. Filled out from reference TRBV30 and TRBJ1-3, the complete variable domain reads SQTIHQWPATLVQPVGSPLSLECTVEGTSNPNLYWYRQAAGRGLQLLFYSVGIGQISSEVPQNLSASRPQDRQFILSSKKLLLSDSGFYLCAWAIGLAGNTIYFGEGSWLTVV.

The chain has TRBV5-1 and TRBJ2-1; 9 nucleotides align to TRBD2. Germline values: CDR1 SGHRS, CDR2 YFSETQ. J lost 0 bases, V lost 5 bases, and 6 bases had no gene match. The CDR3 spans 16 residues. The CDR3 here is CASRLAGGSSYNEQFF. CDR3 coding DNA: TGCGCCAGCAGGCTGGCGGGGGGGAGCTCCTACAATGAGCAGTTCTTC.

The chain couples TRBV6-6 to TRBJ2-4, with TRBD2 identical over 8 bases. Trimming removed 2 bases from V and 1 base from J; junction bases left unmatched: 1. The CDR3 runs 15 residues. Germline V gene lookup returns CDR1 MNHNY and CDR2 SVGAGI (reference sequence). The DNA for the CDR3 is TGTGCCAGCAGTTACGAGCGGGAGGCCAAAAACATTCAGTACTTC. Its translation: CASSYEREAKNIQYF.

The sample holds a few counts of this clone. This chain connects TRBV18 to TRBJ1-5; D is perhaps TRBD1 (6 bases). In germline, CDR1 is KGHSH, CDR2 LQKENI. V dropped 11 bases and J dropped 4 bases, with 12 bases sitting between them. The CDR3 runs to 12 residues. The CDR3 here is CASRGRNQPQHF. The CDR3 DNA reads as TGTGCCTCCAGGGGACGGAATCAGCCCCAGCATTTT.

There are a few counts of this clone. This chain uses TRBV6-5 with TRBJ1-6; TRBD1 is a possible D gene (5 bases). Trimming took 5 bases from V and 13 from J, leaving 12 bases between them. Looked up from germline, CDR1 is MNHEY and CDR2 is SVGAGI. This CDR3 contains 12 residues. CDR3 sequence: CASSQGLGPLHF. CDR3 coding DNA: TGTGCCAGCAGTCAGGGATTAGGGCCCCTCCACTTT.

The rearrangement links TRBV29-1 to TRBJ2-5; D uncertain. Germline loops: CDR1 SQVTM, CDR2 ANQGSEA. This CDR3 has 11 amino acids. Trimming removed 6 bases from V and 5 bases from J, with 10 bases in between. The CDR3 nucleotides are TGCAGCGTATTCCGGGCGGAGACCCAGTACTTC. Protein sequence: CSVFRAETQYF.

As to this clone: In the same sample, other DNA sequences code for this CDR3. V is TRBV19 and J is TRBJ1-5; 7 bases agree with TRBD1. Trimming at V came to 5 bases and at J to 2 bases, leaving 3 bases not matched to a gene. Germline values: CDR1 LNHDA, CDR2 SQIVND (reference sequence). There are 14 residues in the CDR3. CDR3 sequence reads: CASSPTGGNQPQHF. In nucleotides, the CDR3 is TGTGCCAGTAGTCCCACAGGGGGCAATCAGCCCCAGCATTTT.

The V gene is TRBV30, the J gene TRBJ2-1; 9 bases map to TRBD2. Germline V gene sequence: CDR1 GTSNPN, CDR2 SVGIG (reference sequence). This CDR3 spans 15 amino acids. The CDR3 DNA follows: TGTGCGCCAGCGGGGGGCGGCCTCTCCTACAATGAGCAGTTCTTC. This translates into CAPAGGGLSYNEQFF.

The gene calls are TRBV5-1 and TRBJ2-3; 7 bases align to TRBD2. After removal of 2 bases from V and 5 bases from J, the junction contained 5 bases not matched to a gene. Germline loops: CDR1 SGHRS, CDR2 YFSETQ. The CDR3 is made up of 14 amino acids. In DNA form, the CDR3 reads TGCGCCAGCAGCTTCCGGGACTACAAAGATACGCAGTATTTT. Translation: CASSFRDYKDTQYF.

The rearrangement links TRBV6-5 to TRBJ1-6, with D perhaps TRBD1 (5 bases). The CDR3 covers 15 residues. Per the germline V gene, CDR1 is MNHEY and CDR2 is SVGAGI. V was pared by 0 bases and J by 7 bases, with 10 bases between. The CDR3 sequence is CASSYSRQGNSPLHF. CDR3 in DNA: TGTGCCAGCAGTTACTCGAGGCAGGGAAATTCACCCCTCCACTTT.

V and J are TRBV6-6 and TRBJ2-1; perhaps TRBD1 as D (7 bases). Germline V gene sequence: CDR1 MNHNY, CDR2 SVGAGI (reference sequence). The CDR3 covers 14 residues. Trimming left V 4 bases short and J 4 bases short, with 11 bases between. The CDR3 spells CASSSGGRYNEQFF. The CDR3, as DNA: TGTGCCAGCAGTTCAGGGGGGAGATACAATGAGCAGTTCTTC.

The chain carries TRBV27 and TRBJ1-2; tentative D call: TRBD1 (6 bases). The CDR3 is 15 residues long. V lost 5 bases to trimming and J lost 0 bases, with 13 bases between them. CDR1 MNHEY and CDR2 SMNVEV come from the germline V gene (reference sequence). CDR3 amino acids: CASSPRGPPNYGYTF. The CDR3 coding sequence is TGTGCCAGCAGTCCTCGGGGGCCACCTAACTATGGCTACACCTTC.

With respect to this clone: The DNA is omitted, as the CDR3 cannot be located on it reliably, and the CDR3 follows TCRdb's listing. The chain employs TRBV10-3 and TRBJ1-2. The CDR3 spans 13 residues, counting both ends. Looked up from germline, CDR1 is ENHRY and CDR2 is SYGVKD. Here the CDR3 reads CAISESFGAGYTF.

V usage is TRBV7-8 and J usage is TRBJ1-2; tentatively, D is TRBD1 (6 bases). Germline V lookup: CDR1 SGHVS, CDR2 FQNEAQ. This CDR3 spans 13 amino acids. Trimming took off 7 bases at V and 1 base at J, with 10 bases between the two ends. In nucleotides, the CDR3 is TGTGCCAGCACCGCAGGGGTTAACTATGGCTACACCTTC. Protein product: CASTAGVNYGYTF. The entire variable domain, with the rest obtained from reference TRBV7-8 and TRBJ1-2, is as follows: GAGVSQSPRYKVAKRGQDVALRCDPISGHVSLFWYQQALGQGPEFLTYFQNEAQLDKSGLPSDRFFAERPEGSVSTLKIQRTQQEDSAVYLCASTAGVNYGYTFGSGTRLTVV.

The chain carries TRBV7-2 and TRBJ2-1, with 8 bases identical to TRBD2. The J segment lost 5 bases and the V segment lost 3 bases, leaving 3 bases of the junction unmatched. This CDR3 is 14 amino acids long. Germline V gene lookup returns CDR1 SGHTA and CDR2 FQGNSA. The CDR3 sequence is CASSFQAGDNEQFF. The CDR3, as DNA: TGTGCCAGCAGCTTTCAAGCGGGGGACAATGAGCAGTTCTTC.

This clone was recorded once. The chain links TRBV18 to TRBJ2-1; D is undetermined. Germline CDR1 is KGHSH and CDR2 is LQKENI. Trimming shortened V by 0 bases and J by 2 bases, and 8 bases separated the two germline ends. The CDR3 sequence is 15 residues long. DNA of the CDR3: TGTGCCAGCTCACCACCGGGATCAACCTACAATGAGCAGTTCTTC. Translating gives CASSPPGSTYNEQFF.